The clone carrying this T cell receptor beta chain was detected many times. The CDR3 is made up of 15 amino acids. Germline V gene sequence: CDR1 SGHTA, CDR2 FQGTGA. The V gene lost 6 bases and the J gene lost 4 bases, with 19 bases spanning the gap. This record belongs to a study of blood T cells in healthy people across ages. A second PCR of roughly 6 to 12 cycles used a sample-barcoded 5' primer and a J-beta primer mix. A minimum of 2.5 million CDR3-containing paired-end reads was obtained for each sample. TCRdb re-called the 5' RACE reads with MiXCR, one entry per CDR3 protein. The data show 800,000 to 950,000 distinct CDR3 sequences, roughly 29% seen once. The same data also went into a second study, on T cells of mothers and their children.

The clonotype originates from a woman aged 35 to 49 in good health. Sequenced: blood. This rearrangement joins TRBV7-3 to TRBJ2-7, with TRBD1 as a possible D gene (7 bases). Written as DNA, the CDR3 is TGTGCCAGCAGGATTCCCCAACAGGGGACTTACGAGCAGTACTTC. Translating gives CASRIPQQGTYEQYF. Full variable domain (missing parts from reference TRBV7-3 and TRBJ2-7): GAGVSQTPSNKVTEKGKYVELRCDPISGHTALYWYRQSLGQGPEFLIYFQGTGAADDSGLPNDRFFAVRPEGSVSTLKIQRTERGDSAVYLCASRIPQQGTYEQYFGPGTRLTVT.